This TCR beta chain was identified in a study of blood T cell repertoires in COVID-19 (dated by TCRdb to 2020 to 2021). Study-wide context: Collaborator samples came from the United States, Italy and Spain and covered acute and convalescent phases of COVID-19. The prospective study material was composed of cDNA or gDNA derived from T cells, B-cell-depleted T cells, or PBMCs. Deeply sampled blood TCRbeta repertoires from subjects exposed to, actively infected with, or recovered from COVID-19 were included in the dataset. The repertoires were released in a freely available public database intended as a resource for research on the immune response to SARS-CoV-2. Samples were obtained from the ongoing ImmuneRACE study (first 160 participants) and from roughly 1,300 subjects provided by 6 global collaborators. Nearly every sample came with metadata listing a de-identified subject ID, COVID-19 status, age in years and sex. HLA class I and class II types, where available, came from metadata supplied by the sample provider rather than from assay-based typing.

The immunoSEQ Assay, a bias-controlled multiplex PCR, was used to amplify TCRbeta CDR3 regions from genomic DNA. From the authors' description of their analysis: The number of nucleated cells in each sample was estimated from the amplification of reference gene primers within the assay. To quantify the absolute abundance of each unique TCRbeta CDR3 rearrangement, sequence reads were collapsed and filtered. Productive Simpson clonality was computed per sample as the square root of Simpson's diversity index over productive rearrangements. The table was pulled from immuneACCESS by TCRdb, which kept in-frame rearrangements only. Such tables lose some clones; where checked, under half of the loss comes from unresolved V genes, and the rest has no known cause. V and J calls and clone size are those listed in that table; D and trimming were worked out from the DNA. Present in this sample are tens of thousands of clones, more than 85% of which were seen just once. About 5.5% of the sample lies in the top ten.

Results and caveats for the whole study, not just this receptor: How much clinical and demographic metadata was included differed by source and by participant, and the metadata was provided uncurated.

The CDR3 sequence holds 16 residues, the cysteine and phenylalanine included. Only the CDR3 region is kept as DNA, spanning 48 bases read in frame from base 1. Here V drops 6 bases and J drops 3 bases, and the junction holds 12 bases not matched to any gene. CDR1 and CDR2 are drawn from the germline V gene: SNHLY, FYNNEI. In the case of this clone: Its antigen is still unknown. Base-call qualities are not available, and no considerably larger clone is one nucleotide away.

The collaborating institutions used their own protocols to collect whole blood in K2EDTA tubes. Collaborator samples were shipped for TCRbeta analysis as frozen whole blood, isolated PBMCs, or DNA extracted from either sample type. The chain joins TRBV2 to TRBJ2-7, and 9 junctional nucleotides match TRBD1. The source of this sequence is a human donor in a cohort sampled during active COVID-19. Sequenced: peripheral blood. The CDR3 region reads CASSGTGGQALYEQYF. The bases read TGTGCCAGCAGCGGAACAGGGGGCCAAGCCCTCTACGAGCAGTACTTC.